What follows are 12 T cell receptor beta chains derived from one specimen sequenced in a study of identical twins. From the 5' RACE reads, TCRdb called clonotypes with MiXCR, one entry per CDR3 protein. The table has some 440,000 distinct CDR3 sequences, 20% to 25% seen once; the top ten hold about 2.7%. These data were also filed under a second study, of T cells expressing NK-cell markers.

Sequenced material: CD4+ T cells sorted from blood. The source of these receptors is a woman younger than 35 in good health.

This clonotype was seen a handful of times. This chain uses TRBV7-9 with TRBJ2-1, with TRBD1 identical over 8 bases. Germline values: CDR1 SEHNR, CDR2 FQNEAQ (reference sequence). This CDR3 is 15 amino acids long. V trimming: 0 bases; J trimming: 2 bases; junction bases outside the gene matches: 0. CDR3 loop: CASSLADRAYNEQFF. CDR3 in DNA: TGTGCCAGCAGCTTAGCGGACAGGGCCTACAATGAGCAGTTCTTC.

About this clonotype: Compared with germline, one end of the junction differs, possibly owing to a read error. This sequence joins TRBV7-2 and TRBJ2-1; tentative D call: TRBD2 (6 bases). CDR1 is SGHTA and CDR2 is FQGNSA in the germline V gene. The CDR3 covers 16 residues. The CDR3 coding sequence is TGTGCCAGCCGCTTAGTCGGGGGATTCTCCTACAATGAGCAGTTCTTC. Its translation: CASRLVGGFSYNEQFF.

This clonotype came up a few times. The chain recombines TRBV2 with TRBJ1-5; D call uncertain. From germline, CDR1 is SNHLY and CDR2 FYNNEI. V lost 6 bases, J lost 7 bases, and 13 bases lay in between. This CDR3 has 13 residues. Written as DNA, the CDR3 is TGTGCCAGCAGCGCCACGGGAAACCAGCCCCAGCATTTT. It translates to CASSATGNQPQHF. Combining the CDR3 with reference TRBV2 and TRBJ1-5 gives the whole variable domain EPEVTQTPSHQVTQMGQEVILRCVPISNHLYFYWYRQILGQKVEFLVSFYNNEISEKSEIFDDQFSVERPDGSNFTLKIRSTKLEDSAMYFCASSATGNQPQHFGDGTRLSIL.

A few counts support this clonotype. The V gene is TRBV5-1, the J gene TRBJ2-3; D gene ambiguous. The CDR3 sequence is 13 residues long. Germline V CDR1 and CDR2: SGHRS, YFSETQ. V lost 1 base and J lost 5, with 8 bases in between. The CDR3 spells CASSLLSEDTQYF. DNA of the CDR3: TGCGCCAGCAGCTTGTTGTCCGAAGATACGCAGTATTTT.

The rearrangement joins TRBV20-1 to TRBJ1-1; D remains ambiguous. The CDR3 covers 12 residues. V lost 1 base and J 3 bases, leaving 6 bases between the germline ends. Per germline, CDR1 DFQATT and CDR2 SNEGSKA (reference sequence). CDR3 amino acids: CSARGRHTEAFF. CDR3 sequence (DNA): TGCAGTGCTAGAGGGAGGCACACTGAAGCTTTCTTT.

V and J are TRBV12-3 or TRBV12-4 and TRBJ1-4; tentatively, D is TRBD1 (6 bases). The CDR3 loop spans 16 amino acids. V was pared by 7 bases and J by 5 bases, with 20 bases between. CDR3 nucleotides: TGTGCCAGCAATGGCGGCAGGGGACGATCAAATGAAAAACTGTTTTTT. Residues: CASNGGRGRSNEKLFF.

This clonotype was found a few times. This rearrangement joins TRBV5-1 to TRBJ2-3; 9 bases fit TRBD2. The CDR3 is 14 amino acids. J was trimmed by 5 bases and V by 0 bases; bases with no gene match: 1. Germline V gene lookup returns CDR1 SGHRS and CDR2 YFSETQ. The DNA for the CDR3 is TGCGCCAGCAGCTTGGTAGCGGGAGTAGATACGCAGTATTTT. Its translation: CASSLVAGVDTQYF.

V is TRBV7-3 and J is TRBJ2-1; 8 nucleotides line up with TRBD1. Trimming at V came to 7 bases and at J to 2 bases, leaving 10 bases not matched to a gene. Looked up from germline, CDR1 is SGHTA and CDR2 is FQGTGA. This CDR3 region has 16 residues. The CDR3 region is CASNHQPGGTYNEQFF. CDR3 coding DNA: TGTGCCAGCAATCACCAGCCAGGGGGCACCTACAATGAGCAGTTCTTC.

The V gene is TRBV29-1, the J gene TRBJ1-1; TRBD1 aligns across 7 bases. The CDR3 extends over 15 amino acids. Germline V gene sequence: CDR1 SQVTM, CDR2 ANQGSEA. Unmatched junction bases numbered 9, after V lost 4 bases and J lost 1 base. The CDR3 loop reads CSVGLTHRGNTEAFF. The CDR3, as DNA: TGCAGCGTTGGGTTAACTCACAGGGGGAACACTGAAGCTTTCTTT.

This clonotype was seen at least ten times. This sequence joins TRBV12-3 or TRBV12-4 and TRBJ1-6; a weak D match, TRBD1 (5 bases). CDR3 length: 12 residues. Trimming removed 6 bases at V and 10 bases at J, with 10 bases between. DNA of the CDR3: TGTGCCAGCAGCGCGGAGGGGTCACCCCTCCACTTT. It codes for CASSAEGSPLHF.

This clonotype was detected only a few times. This chain uses TRBV29-1 with TRBJ2-1, with 8 bases fitting TRBD1. The CDR3 is 12 residues long. With V trimmed by 5 bases and J by 10 bases, 7 bases remained unmatched. Germline CDR1 and CDR2: SQVTM and ANQGSEA. CDR3 region: CSVSQGAGEQFF. CDR3 bases: TGCAGCGTTTCGCAGGGGGCGGGGGAGCAGTTCTTC.

This clonotype was detected a few times. The rearrangement uses TRBV9 and TRBJ2-5; TRBD2 matches 12 bases. Losses at the gene ends were 2 bases for V and 5 bases for J; bases not matched to a gene: 4. Looked up from germline, CDR1 is SGDLS and CDR2 is YYNGEE. CDR3 length: 15 residues. CDR3 nucleotide sequence: TGTGCCAGCAGCGTTACTAGCGGGGGGCCGGAGACCCAGTACTTC. Amino acid sequence: CASSVTSGGPETQYF.